The 7 T cell receptor beta chains below were found in one sample sequenced in a study of blood T cell repertoires in COVID-19 (TCRdb year 2020). Library method: the immunoSEQ multiplex PCR assay. Imported from immuneACCESS, the table was reduced by TCRdb to in-frame sequences with V and J called. These copies leave out some clones; in studies compared against another copy, an unresolved V gene accounts for under half, and the cause of the remainder is not known. The sample yields some 490,000 clones; about 88% were counted once. The ten largest clones add up to roughly 8.5% of the sample. The source material was PBMCs or T cells enriched from blood (not recorded which). These receptors were obtained from an older woman who had recovered from COVID-19.

CDR3 region: CASSLGEGGTEAFF. The CDR3 DNA sequence: TGTGCCAGCAGCTTGGGGGAGGGAGGCACTGAAGCTTTCTTT. The V gene is TRBV5-4, the J gene TRBJ1-1; no clear D. Looked up from germline, CDR1 is SGHNT and CDR2 is YYREEE (reference sequence). CDR3 length: 14 amino acids. V dropped 0 bases and J dropped 4 bases, with 10 bases sitting between them.

The V call is TRBV5-6, the J call TRBJ1-6; D unclear. From germline, CDR1 is SGHDT and CDR2 YYEEEE. The CDR3 runs 13 residues. Trimming took 2 bases from V and 7 from J, leaving 7 bases between them. This chain's CDR3 is CASSFRGNSPLHF. The CDR3 DNA is TGTGCCAGCAGCTTTCGGGGAAATTCACCCCTCCACTTT.

The V and J genes are TRBV19 and TRBJ2-1; D is unclear. Trimming left V 4 bases short and J 5 bases short, with 12 bases between. The germline CDR1 and CDR2 sequences are LNHDA and SQIVND (reference sequence). The CDR3 runs to 14 residues. CDR3 in amino acids: CASSRAHLNNEQFF. CDR3 nucleotide sequence: TGTGCCAGTAGTAGGGCGCACCTAAACAATGAGCAGTTCTTC.

V and J are TRBV18 and TRBJ2-5; TRBD2 might be the D (6 bases). Trimming left V 3 bases short and J 1 base short, with 9 bases between. Germline V gives CDR1 KGHSH, CDR2 LQKENI. The CDR3 covers 14 residues. In DNA form, the CDR3 reads TGTGCCAGCTCACCGCCGGGACTCCAAGAGACCCAGTACTTC. It yields the protein CASSPPGLQETQYF.

The V gene is TRBV19, the J gene TRBJ1-2; TRBD1 matches 10 bases. This CDR3 contains 15 residues. J gave up 4 bases and V 5 bases, and 7 bases lay outside the gene matches. CDR1 is LNHDA and CDR2 is SQIVND in the germline V gene (reference sequence). The CDR3 coding sequence is TGTGCCAGTAGTTCGGGACAGGGGAGGGCCTATGGCTACACCTTC. Protein: CASSSGQGRAYGYTF.

CDR3 residues: CATAIQTGGSYEQYF. CDR3 bases: TGTGCCACCGCGATTCAAACAGGGGGCTCCTACGAGCAGTACTTC. The chain couples TRBV6-5 to TRBJ2-7; 8 positions match TRBD1. The length of the CDR3 is 15 residues. Germline V gene sequence: CDR1 MNHEY, CDR2 SVGAGI. The V and J ends lost 10 bases and 0 bases, in that order; junction bases with no gene match: 11.

The chain is built from TRBV6-5 and TRBJ2-5, with D possibly matching TRBD2 (7 bases). The V end was cut by 3 bases, the J end by 2 bases, with 16 bases between. Germline CDR1 is MNHEY and CDR2 is SVGAGI. The CDR3 length is 16 residues. The CDR3 DNA is TGTGCCAGCAGTTATCTGGCGGGGGCGGCGCAAGAGACCCAGTACTTC. As protein: CASSYLAGAAQETQYF.